The 11 T cell receptor beta chains below come from one sample, sequenced in a study of T cells in localized non-small cell lung cancer. Assay: immunoSEQ multiplex PCR; the TCRdb copy retains only in-frame clones and omits some. In the table there are around 26,000 clones, approximately 90% of which are singletons. The material was peripheral blood, obtained before any cancer treatment. Receptors were obtained from a female donor older than 55 with stage II squamous cell lung carcinoma.

The rearrangement joins TRBV5-8 to TRBJ1-6; 9 positions match TRBD1. CDR1 is SGHTS, CDR2 YDEGEE, per germline. With 7 bases clipped from V and 8 bases from J, the junction kept 10 bases outside the gene matches. CDR3 length equals 15 residues. DNA for the CDR3: TGTGCCAGCGGATTAAGGACAGGGGTTGATTCACCCCTCCACTTT. It yields the protein CASGLRTGVDSPLHF.

The rearrangement links TRBV15 to TRBJ1-1, with TRBD1 matching over 8 bases. After removal of 0 bases from V and 10 bases from J, the junction contained 4 bases not matched to a gene. The germline V gene has CDR1 LNHNV and CDR2 YYDKDF (reference sequence). The CDR3 spans 13 residues. The CDR3 region is CATSRDQGAGAFF. In nucleotides, the CDR3 is TGTGCCACCAGCAGAGATCAGGGGGCTGGAGCTTTCTTT.

V usage is TRBV2 and J usage is TRBJ1-3; 8 nucleotides match TRBD1. The CDR3 has 15 residues. V was clipped by 6 bases and J by 0 bases; unmatched bases: 4. Germline CDR1 reads SNHLY; CDR2 reads FYNNEI. The CDR3 nucleotides are TGTGCCAGCAGCCAGGGGGCCTTCTCTGGAAACACCATATATTTT. It codes for CASSQGAFSGNTIYF.

This clone showed up just once. The chain recombines TRBV29-1 with TRBJ1-2; D unclear. The CDR3 spans 11 residues. Germline V CDR1 and CDR2: SQVTM, ANQGSEA. V was shortened by 8 bases and J by 3 bases, with 10 bases between the two germline ends. The CDR3 reads CSSGGDYGYTF. The CDR3 DNA reads as TGCAGCAGTGGAGGCGACTATGGCTACACCTTC.

The chain uses TRBV2 and TRBJ2-1; TRBD1 agrees at 7 bases. This CDR3 has 15 residues. Germline-derived CDR1 and CDR2 are SNHLY and FYNNEI. Trimming removed 11 bases from V and 2 bases from J; junction bases left unmatched: 12. The CDR3 loop reads CASQTGTEPYNEQFF. DNA of the CDR3: TGTGCCTCCCAGACGGGGACAGAGCCCTACAATGAGCAGTTCTTC.

The CDR3 coding sequence is TGTGCCATCAGGGCCCCGGCCAATTACGAGCAGTACTTC. The encoded protein is CAIRAPANYEQYF. This chain connects TRBV10-3 to TRBJ2-7; D is uncertain. V gave up 6 bases and J gave up 4 bases, with 13 bases separating them. Germline-derived CDR1 and CDR2 are ENHRY and SYGVKD. This CDR3 contains 13 residues.

V gene TRBV5-8 combines with J gene TRBJ2-3; the D call may be TRBD1 or TRBD2 (6 bases each). Germline V gene data show CDR1 as SGHTS and CDR2 as YDEGEE. Trimming took 5 bases from V and 0 from J, leaving 25 bases between them. CDR3 length: 19 residues. CDR3 in DNA: TGTGCCAGCAGTGCCCCCCGAGGGGGGCGAATTGATAGCACAGATACGCAGTATTTT. Translating it yields CASSAPRGGRIDSTDTQYF.

The gene calls are TRBV4-2 and TRBJ1-2; D is ambiguous. The germline gives CDR1 LGHNA, CDR2 YNFKEQ. Trimming stripped 0 bases from V and 8 bases from J, with 10 bases between. CDR3 length equals 13 residues. The CDR3 region is CASSQDIAWGYTF. The CDR3 region has the DNA TGTGCCAGCAGCCAAGACATCGCGTGGGGCTACACCTTC.

This chain uses TRBV14 with TRBJ2-1; 9 bases are a match to TRBD2. The V gene end was trimmed by 1 base and the J gene end by 9 bases; junction bases not matched to a gene: 7. Germline V gives CDR1 SGHDN, CDR2 FVKESK. The length of the CDR3 is 15 residues. CDR3 nucleotides: TGTGCCAGCAGCCAAGTTGCGGGGGGGCCGGGTGAGCAGTTCTTC. It translates to CASSQVAGGPGEQFF.

This chain uses TRBV28 with TRBJ1-4, with TRBD1 matching 9 bases. Germline CDR1 and CDR2: MDHEN and SYDVKM. V lost 6 bases and J lost 4; bases outside the gene matches: 6. This CDR3 contains 15 residues. Here the CDR3 DNA reads TGTGCCAGCAGGGACAGGGGCCTTGGTAATGAAAAACTGTTTTTT. Residues: CASRDRGLGNEKLFF.

The V gene is TRBV20-1, the J gene TRBJ1-1; D not certain. Trimming cost V 5 bases and J 4 bases, with 8 bases left between them. Germline V CDR1 and CDR2: DFQATT, SNEGSKA (reference sequence). This CDR3 has 11 amino acids. The CDR3 is CSALQSTEAFF. The CDR3 DNA sequence: TGCAGTGCTTTACAGTCCACTGAAGCTTTCTTT.